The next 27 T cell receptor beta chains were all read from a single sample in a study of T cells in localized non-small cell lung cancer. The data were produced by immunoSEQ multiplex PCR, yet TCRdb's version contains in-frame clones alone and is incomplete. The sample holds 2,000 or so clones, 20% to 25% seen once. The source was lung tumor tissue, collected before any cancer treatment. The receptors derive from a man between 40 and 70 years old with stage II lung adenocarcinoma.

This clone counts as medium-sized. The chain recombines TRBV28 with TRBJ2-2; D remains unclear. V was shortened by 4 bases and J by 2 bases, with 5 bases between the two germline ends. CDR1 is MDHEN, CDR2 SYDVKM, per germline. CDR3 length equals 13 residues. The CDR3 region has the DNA TGTGCCAGCAGTTGGAGCAACACCGGGGAGCTGTTTTTT. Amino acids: CASSWSNTGELFF.

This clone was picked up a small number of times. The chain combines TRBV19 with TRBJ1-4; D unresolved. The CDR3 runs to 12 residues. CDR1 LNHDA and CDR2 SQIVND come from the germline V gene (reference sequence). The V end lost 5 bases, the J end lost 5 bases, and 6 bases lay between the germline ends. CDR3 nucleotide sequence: TGTGCCAGTAGTCGGCCCAATGAAAAACTGTTTTTT. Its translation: CASSRPNEKLFF.

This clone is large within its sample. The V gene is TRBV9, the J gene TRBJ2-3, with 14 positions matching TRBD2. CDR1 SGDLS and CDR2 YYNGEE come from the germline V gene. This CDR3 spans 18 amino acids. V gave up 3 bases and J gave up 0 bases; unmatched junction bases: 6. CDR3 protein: CASSDGLAGGFSTDTQYF. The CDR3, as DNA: TGTGCCAGCAGCGACGGACTAGCGGGGGGATTTAGCACAGATACGCAGTATTTT.

The CDR3 nucleotides read TGTGCCAGCAGTTTGGCCTTGGGGGGGAGCAATCAGCCCCAGCATTTT. Its protein product is CASSLALGGSNQPQHF. The chain recombines TRBV28 with TRBJ1-5, with D possibly being TRBD1 (5 bases). In germline, CDR1 is MDHEN, CDR2 SYDVKM. V lost 3 bases and J lost 1, with 13 bases in between. The CDR3 loop spans 16 amino acids.

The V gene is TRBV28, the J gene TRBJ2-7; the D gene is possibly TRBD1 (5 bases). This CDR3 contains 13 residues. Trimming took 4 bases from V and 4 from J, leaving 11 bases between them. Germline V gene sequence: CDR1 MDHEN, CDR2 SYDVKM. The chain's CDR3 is CASSSQDHYEQYF. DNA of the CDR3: TGTGCCAGCAGTTCACAGGACCATTACGAGCAGTACTTC.

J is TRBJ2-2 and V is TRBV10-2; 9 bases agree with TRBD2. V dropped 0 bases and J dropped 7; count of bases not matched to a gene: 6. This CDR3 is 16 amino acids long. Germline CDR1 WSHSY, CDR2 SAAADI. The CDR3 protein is CASSESLAGRGGELFF. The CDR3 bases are TGCGCCAGCAGTGAGTCGCTAGCGGGGCGAGGCGGGGAGCTGTTTTTT.

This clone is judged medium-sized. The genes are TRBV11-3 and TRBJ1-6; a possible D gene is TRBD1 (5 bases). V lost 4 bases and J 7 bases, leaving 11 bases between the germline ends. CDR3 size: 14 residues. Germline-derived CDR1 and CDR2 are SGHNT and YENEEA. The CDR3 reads CASSSPGGNSPLHF. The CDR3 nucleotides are TGTGCCAGCAGCTCCCCTGGGGGGAATTCACCCCTCCACTTT.

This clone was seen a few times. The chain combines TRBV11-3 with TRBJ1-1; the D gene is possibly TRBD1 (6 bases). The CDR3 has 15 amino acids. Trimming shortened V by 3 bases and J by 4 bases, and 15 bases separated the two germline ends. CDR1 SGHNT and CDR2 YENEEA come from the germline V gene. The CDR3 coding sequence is TGTGCCAGCAGCTTCCCCCAGGGAGGGGGCACTGAAGCTTTCTTT. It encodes CASSFPQGGGTEAFF.

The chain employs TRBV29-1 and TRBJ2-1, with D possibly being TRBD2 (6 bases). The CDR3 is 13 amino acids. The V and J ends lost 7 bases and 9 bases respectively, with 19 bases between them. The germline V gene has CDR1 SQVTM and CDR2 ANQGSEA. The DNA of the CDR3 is TGCAGCGAGGGACTTGGGGGAGTTGGTGAGCAGTTCTTC. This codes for CSEGLGGVGEQFF.

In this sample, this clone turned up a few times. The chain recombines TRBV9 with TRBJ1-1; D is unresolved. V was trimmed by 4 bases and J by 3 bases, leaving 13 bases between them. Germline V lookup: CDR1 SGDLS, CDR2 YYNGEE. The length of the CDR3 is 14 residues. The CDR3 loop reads CASSPLTGDTEAFF. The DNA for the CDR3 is TGTGCCAGCAGCCCTCTAACGGGAGACACTGAAGCTTTCTTT.

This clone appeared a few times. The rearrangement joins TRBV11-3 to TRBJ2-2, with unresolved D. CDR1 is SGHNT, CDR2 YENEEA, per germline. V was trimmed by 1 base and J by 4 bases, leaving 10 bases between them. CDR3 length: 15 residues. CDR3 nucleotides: TGTGCCAGCAGCTTAGGACAAGTGGGCACCGGGGAGCTGTTTTTT. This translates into CASSLGQVGTGELFF.

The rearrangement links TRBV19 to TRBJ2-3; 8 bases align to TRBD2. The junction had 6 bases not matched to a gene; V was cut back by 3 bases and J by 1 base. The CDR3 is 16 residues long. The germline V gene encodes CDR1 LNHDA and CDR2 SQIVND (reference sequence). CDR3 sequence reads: CASSIQWRGGTDTQYF. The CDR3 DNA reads TGTGCCAGTAGTATTCAATGGCGGGGGGGCACAGATACGCAGTATTTT. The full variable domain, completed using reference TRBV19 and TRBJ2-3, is DGGITQSPKYLFRKEGQNVTLSCEQNLNHDAMYWYRQDPGQGLRLIYYSQIVNDFQKGDIAEGYSVSREKKESFPLTVTSAQKNPTAFYLCASSIQWRGGTDTQYFGPGTRLTVL.

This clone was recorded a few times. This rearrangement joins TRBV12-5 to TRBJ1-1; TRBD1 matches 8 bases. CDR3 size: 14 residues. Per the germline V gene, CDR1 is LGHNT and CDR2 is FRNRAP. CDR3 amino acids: CASNSRGRATEAFF. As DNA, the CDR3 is TGTGCCAGCAATAGCAGGGGGCGGGCCACTGAAGCTTTCTTT.

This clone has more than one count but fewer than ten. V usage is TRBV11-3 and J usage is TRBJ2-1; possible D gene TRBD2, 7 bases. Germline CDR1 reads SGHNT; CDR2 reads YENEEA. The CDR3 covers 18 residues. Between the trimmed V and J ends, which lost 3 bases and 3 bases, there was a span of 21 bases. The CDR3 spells CASSFWGGPPKIYNEQFF. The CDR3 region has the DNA TGTGCCAGCAGCTTCTGGGGGGGGCCACCGAAGATCTACAATGAGCAGTTCTTC.

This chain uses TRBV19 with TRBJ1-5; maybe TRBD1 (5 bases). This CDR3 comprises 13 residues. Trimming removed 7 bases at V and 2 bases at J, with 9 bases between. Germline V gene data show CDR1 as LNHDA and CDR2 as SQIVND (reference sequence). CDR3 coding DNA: TGTGCCAGTACAGGGCGAGGCAATCAGCCCCAGCATTTT. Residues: CASTGRGNQPQHF.

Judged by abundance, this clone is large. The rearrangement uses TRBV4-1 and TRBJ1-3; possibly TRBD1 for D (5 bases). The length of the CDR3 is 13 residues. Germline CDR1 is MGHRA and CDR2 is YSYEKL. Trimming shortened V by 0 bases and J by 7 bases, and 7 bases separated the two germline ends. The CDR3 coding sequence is TGCGCCAGCAGCCAAGATCGGGACAACACCATATATTTT. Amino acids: CASSQDRDNTIYF.

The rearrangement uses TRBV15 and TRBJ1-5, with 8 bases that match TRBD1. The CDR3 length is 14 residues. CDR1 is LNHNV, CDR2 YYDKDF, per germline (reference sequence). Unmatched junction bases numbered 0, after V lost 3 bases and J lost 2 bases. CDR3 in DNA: TGTGCCACCAGCAGGGACAGGGGCAATCAGCCCCAGCATTTT. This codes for CATSRDRGNQPQHF.

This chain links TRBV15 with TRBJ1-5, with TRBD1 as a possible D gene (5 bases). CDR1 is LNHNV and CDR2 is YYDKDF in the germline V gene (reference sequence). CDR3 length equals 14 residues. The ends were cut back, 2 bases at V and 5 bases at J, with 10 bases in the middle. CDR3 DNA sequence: TGTGCCACCAGCAGACCTGGGACCGATCAGCCCCAGCATTTT. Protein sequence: CATSRPGTDQPQHF.

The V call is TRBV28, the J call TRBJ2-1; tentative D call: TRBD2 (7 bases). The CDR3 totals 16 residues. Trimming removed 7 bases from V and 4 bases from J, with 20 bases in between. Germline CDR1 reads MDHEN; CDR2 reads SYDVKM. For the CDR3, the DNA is TGTGCCAGCACCTATCAGGGGCTAGCGGTTTACAATGAGCAGTTCTTC. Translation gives CASTYQGLAVYNEQFF.

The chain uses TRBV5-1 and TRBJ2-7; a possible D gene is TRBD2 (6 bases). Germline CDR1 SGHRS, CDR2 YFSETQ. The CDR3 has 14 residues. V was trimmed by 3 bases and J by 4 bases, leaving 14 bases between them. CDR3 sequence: CASSSTPGTYEQYF. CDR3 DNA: TGCGCCAGCAGCTCAACGCCGGGGACTTACGAGCAGTACTTC.

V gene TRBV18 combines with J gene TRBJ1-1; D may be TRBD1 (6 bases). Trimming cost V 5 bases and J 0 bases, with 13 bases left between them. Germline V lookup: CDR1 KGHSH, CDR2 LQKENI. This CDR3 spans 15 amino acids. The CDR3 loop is CASSARTELNTEAFF. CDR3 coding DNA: TGTGCCAGCTCAGCCCGGACAGAGCTGAACACTGAAGCTTTCTTT.

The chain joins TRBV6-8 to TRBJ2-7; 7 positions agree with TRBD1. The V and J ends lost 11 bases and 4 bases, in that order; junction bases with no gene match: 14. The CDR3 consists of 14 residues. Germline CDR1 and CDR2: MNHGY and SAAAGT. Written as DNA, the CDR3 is TGTGCCTGTCAGGGACAAGGGGGCCTTTACGAGCAGTACTTC. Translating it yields CACQGQGGLYEQYF.

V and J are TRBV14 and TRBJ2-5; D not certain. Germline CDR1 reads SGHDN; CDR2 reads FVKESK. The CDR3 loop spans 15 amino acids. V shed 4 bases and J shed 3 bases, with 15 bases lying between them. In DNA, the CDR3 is TGTGCCAGCAGCCGCGGTCGGCCAATGGAAGAGACCCAGTACTTC. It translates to CASSRGRPMEETQYF.

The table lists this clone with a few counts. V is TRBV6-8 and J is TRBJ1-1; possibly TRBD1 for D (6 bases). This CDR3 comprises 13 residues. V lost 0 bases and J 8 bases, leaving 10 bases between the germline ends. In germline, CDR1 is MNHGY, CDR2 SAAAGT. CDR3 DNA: TGTGCCAGCAGTTACTCCCAGGGGACCGAAGCTTTCTTT. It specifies CASSYSQGTEAFF.

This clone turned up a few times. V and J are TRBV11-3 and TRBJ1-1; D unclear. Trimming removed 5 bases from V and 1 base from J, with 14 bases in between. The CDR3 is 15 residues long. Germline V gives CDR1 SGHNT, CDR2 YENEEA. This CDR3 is CASSRAILSNTEAFF. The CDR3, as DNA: TGTGCCAGCAGCCGAGCTATTCTCTCGAACACTGAAGCTTTCTTT.

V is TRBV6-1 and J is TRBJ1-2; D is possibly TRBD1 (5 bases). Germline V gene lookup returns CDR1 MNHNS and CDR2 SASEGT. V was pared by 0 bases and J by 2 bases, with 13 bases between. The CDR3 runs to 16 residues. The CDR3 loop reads CASSEAPGGENYGYTF. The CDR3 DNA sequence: TGTGCCAGCAGTGAAGCCCCGGGGGGGGAGAACTATGGCTACACCTTC.

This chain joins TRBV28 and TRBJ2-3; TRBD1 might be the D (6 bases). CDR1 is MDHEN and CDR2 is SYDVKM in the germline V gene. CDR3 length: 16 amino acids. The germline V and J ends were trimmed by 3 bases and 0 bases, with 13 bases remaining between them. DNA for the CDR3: TGTGCCAGCAGTTTGAGGGGGATCTCTAGCACAGATACGCAGTATTTT. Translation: CASSLRGISSTDTQYF.